This T cell receptor (beta chain) was obtained from a study of T cells after yellow fever vaccination. As for the study in general: Fractions with few cells were prepared using SMART-Seq v4 Ultra Low Input.

This clonotype was counted a few times. Its antigen is as yet unknown. The V and J ends lost 2 bases and 4 bases, in that order; junction bases with no gene match: 1. The germline V gene has CDR1 SGHTA and CDR2 FQGNSA. The CDR3 has 15 residues. TCRdb reprocessed the 5' RACE reads via MiXCR and lists one record per CDR3 protein. Of roughly 79,000 distinct CDR3 sequences in the sample, around 7.9% were seen once. Broader study findings: A small share of clonotypes appeared in both CD4 and CD8 compartments. Reappearance after the booster was seen for most primary-vaccination clones, at 95% to 97% CD4 and roughly 90% CD8. The presence of abundant clonotypes contaminating from the bulk population was possible in FACS-sorted repertoires.

The rearrangement links TRBV7-2 to TRBJ2-1, with TRBD1 matching over 11 bases. Source: CD8+ T cells sorted from PBMCs, taken approximately 11 days after the first yellow fever vaccination. The sequence derives from a man in his late teens or twenties who received the YFV17D yellow fever vaccine. The CDR3 DNA reads as TGTGCCAGCAGCTTATGGGACAGGGGGTACAATGAGCAGTTCTTC. Its protein product is CASSLWDRGYNEQFF.